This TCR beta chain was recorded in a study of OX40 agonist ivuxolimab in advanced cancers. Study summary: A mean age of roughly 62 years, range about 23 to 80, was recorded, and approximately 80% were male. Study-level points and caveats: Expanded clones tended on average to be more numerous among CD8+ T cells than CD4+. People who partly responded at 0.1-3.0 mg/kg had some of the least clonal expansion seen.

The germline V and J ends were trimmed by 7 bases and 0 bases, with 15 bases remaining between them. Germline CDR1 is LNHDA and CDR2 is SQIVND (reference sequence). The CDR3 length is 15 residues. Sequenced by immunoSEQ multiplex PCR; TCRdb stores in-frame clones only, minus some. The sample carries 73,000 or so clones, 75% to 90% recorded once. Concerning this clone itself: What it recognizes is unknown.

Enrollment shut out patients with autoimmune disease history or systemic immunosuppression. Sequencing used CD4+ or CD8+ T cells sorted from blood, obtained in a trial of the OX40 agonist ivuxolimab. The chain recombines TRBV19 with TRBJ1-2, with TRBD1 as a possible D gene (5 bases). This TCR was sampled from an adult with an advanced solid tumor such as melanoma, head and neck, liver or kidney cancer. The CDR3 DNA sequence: TGTGCCAGTATAGGGACGGCCTCAGCTAACTATGGCTACACCTTC. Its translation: CASIGTASANYGYTF.